This T cell receptor (beta chain) originates from a study of OX40 agonist ivuxolimab in advanced cancers. With regard to this clone: The antigen is unknown.

The CDR3 consists of 13 residues. Trimming stripped 3 bases from V and 5 bases from J, with 10 bases between. Germline-derived CDR1 and CDR2 are SGHTA and FQGNSA. The method was immunoSEQ multiplex PCR; TCRdb's version includes in-frame clones alone and lacks a portion of them. The sample lists about 49,000 clones, 84% occurring once. Overall study findings and caveats: Dosing at 0.1 to 3.0 mg/kg was accompanied by clonal expansion of CD4+ and CD8+ blood T cells by week 6.

The chain joins TRBV7-2 to TRBJ1-2, with no clear D. The receptor's source is an adult with an advanced solid tumor such as melanoma, head and neck, liver or kidney cancer. Sequenced here: CD4+ or CD8+ T cells sorted from blood, sampled in a trial of the OX40 agonist ivuxolimab. The CDR3 is CASSFDGQYGYTF. DNA of the CDR3: TGTGCCAGCAGCTTCGACGGTCAGTATGGCTACACCTTC.